This T cell receptor (beta chain) was recorded in a study of blood T cell repertoires in COVID-19. The CDR3 is made up of 16 amino acids. Germline V gene lookup returns CDR1 SGDLS and CDR2 YYNGEE. V was shortened by 0 bases and J by 0 bases, with 10 bases between the two germline ends. Sequencing used immunoSEQ multiplex PCR; TCRdb keeps in-frame clones, though not all of them. Of 200,000 to 250,000 clones listed, 75% to 85% are singletons. While infection was still active, Seattle patients were enrolled and then followed longitudinally. The material sequenced was peripheral blood. This receptor was obtained from a woman in her seventies with COVID-19, enrolled during active disease. V and J are TRBV9 and TRBJ1-3; D uncertain. The CDR3: CASSVALPSSGNTIYF. CDR3 DNA: TGTGCCAGCAGCGTAGCCCTACCAAGCTCTGGAAACACCATATATTTT.